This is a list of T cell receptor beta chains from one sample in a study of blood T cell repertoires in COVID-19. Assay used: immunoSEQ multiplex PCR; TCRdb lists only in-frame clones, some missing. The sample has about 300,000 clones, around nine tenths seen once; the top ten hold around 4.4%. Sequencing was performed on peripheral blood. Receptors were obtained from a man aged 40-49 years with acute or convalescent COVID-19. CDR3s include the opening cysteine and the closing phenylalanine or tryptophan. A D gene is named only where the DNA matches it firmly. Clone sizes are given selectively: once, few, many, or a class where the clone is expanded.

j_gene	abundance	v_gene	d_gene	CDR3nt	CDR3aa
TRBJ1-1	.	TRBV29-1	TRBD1	TGCAGCGTTGAGAAGGGGGCGAACACTGAAGCTTTCTTT	CSVEKGANTEAFF
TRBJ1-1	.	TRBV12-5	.	TGTGCTAGTGGTTTGGTATCAGGCACTGAAGCTTTCTTT	CASGLVSGTEAFF
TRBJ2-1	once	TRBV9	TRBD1	TGTGCCAGCAGCCCCAGGGGGCGCCAGGGTAATGAGCAGTTCTTC	CASSPRGRQGNEQFF
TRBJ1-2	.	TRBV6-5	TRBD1	TGTGCCAGCAGCCTTACAGGGGGCCGGGGCTACACCTTC	CASSLTGGRGYTF
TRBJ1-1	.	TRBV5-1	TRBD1	TGCGCCAGCGGAACCGGGACAGGGGACACTGAAGCTTTCTTT	CASGTGTGDTEAFF
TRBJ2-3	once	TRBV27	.	TGTGCCAGCAACCCGTACTTGCTTAGCGGTGCATTTATCGATACGCAGTATTTT	CASNPYLLSGAFIDTQYF
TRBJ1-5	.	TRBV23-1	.	TGCGCCAGCAGTCTCGCGGGAGGGCTAGGTCAGCCCCAGCATTTT	CASSLAGGLGQPQHF
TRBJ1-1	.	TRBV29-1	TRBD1	TGCAGCGCTCCGACAGGGGGCTCGAACACTGAAGCTTTCTTT	CSAPTGGSNTEAFF
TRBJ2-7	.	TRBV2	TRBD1	TGTGCCAGCAATCCGAGACAGGGCTCCTACGAGCAGTACTTC	CASNPRQGSYEQYF
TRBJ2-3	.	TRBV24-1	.	TGTGCCACCAGTGACGGCAGGCAGGGGAAAGATACAGATACGCAGTATTTT	CATSDGRQGKDTDTQYF
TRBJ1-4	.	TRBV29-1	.	TGCAGCGGCTGGGCAGGCTCTAATGAAAAACTGTTTTTT	CSGWAGSNEKLFF
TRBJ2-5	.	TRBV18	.	TGTGCCAGCTCACCACGGGCAGGGGAACAAGAGACCCAGTACTTC	CASSPRAGEQETQYF
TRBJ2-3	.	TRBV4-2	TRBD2	TGTGCCAGCAGCCAATATGGGACTAGCGGCACAGATACGCAGTATTTT	CASSQYGTSGTDTQYF
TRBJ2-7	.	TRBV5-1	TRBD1	TGCGCCAGCAGCTTGGATGGGACAGACAGATACGAGCAGTACTTC	CASSLDGTDRYEQYF
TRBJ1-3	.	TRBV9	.	TGTGCCAGCAGCACAAGCTCTGGAAACACCATATATTTT	CASSTSSGNTIYF
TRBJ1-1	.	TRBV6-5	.	TGTGCCAGCAGTCGCGACAGTGAAGCTTTCTTT	CASSRDSEAFF
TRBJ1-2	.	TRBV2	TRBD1	TGTGCCAGCAGTCAGAGACCGGGACAGCAATATGGCTACACCTTC	CASSQRPGQQYGYTF
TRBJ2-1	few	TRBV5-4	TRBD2	TGTGCCAGCAGCTTGCCCACTAGCGGGGGGATGAATGAGCAGTTCTTC	CASSLPTSGGMNEQFF
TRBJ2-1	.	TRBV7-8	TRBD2	TGTGCCAGCAACCCCGGACTAGCGGGGGGGCCGATTAATGAGCAGTTCTTC	CASNPGLAGGPINEQFF
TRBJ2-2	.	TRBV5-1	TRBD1	TGCGCCAGCAGCCTTAGACAGGGGGCGTACACCGGGGAGCTGTTTTTT	CASSLRQGAYTGELFF
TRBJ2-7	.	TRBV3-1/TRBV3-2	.	TGTGCCAGCAGCCAACTAGCTGGCGAGCAGTACTTC	CASSQLAGEQYF
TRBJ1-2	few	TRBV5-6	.	TGTGCCAGCAGCCTCCGGGCAGGGCTGAGAGGCTACACCTTC	CASSLRAGLRGYTF
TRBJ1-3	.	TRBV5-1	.	TGCGCCAGCAGGCGGGACGGAGACTCTGGAAACACCATATATTTT	CASRRDGDSGNTIYF
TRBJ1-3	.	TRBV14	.	TGTGCCAGCAGCCCAAAAAATGGAAACACCATATATTTT	CASSPKNGNTIYF
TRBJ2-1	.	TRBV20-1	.	TGCAGTGCTAGTCGGGGTTCCCTCTACAATGAGCAGTTCTTC	CSASRGSLYNEQFF
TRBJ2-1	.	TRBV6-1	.	TGTGCCAGCAGTGAACGGGGATTGGGCAATGAGCAGTTCTTC	CASSERGLGNEQFF
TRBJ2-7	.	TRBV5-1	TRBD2	TGCGCCAGCAGCGTAGCGGGGGGACACTACGAGCAGTACTTC	CASSVAGGHYEQYF
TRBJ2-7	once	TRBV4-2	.	TGTGCCAGCAGCCCCTCCCACGGGGTAGCCTACTACGAGCAGTACTTC	CASSPSHGVAYYEQYF
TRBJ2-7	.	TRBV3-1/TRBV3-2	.	TGTGCCAGCAGCCGTTTAGGAGGCTCCTACGAGCAGTACTTC	CASSRLGGSYEQYF
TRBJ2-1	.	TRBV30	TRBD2	TGTGCCTGGAGACGGGGGGGCTCCTACAATGAGCAGTTCTTC	CAWRRGGSYNEQFF
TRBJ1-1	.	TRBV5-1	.	TGCGCCAGCAGCTTGGAGGGGATGAACACTGAAGCTTTCTTT	CASSLEGMNTEAFF
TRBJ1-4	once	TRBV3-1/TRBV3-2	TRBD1	TGTGCCAGCAGCCAAGAAGGGACAGCCATGGGTGAAAAACTGTTTTTT	CASSQEGTAMGEKLFF
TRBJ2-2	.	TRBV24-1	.	TGTGCCACCAGTGTGCGGGGGCCGAACACCGGGGAGCTGTTTTTT	CATSVRGPNTGELFF
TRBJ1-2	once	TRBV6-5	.	TGTGCCAGTATCGAACCGAGCGCCAACTATGGCTACACCTTC	CASIEPSANYGYTF
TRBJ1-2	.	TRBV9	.	TGTGCCAGCAGCCCCCAGGGAGGCAGTTGGGTCTATGGCTACACCTTC	CASSPQGGSWVYGYTF
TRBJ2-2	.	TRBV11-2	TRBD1	TGTGCCAGCAGCTTAGGGGGACAGGCCCGGGCTAGGGAGCTGTTTTTT	CASSLGGQARARELFF
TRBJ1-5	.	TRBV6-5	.	TGTGCCAGCATCGGGTCGGGGGGTGAGCAGCCCCAGCATTTT	CASIGSGGEQPQHF
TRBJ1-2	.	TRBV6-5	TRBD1	TGTGCCAGCAAGACTCCGGGACAGGGGGCGTTTGGCTACACCTTC	CASKTPGQGAFGYTF
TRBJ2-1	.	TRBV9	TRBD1	TGTGCCAGCAGCGTAGGGACAGGGCTTTACAATGAGCAGTTCTTC	CASSVGTGLYNEQFF
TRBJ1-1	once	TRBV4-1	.	TGCGCCAGCAGCCTAGGGGGGGGCACTGAAGCTTTCTTT	CASSLGGGTEAFF
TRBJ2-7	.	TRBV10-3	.	TGTGCCATCAGTGATAGGCTATCTGACACCAAGGGGGAGCAGTACTTC	CAISDRLSDTKGEQYF
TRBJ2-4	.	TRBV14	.	TGTGCCAGCAGCCAGCAGGGGGGAGCCAAAAACATTCAGTACTTC	CASSQQGGAKNIQYF
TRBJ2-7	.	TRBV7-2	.	TGTGCCAGCAGCCAGGACACCGTCTACGAGCAGTACTTC	CASSQDTVYEQYF
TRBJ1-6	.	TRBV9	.	TGTGCCAGCAGCCCTCGTGACTGGGGAGGACCCCTCCACTTT	CASSPRDWGGPLHF
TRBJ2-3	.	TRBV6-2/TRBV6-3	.	TGTGCCAGCAGTTACCTGAGCACAGATACGCAGTATTTT	CASSYLSTDTQYF
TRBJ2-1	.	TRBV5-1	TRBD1	TGCGCCAGCAGCTTGACGACAGGGTACGAGCAGTTCTTC	CASSLTTGYEQFF
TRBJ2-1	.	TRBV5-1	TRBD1	TGCGCCAGCAGCTTGTGGGGACAGGGGGCGGATGAGCAGTTCTTC	CASSLWGQGADEQFF
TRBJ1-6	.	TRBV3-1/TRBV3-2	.	TGTGCCAGCCGGGACTATTCCAGCTCCTATAATTCACCCCTCCACTTT	CASRDYSSSYNSPLHF